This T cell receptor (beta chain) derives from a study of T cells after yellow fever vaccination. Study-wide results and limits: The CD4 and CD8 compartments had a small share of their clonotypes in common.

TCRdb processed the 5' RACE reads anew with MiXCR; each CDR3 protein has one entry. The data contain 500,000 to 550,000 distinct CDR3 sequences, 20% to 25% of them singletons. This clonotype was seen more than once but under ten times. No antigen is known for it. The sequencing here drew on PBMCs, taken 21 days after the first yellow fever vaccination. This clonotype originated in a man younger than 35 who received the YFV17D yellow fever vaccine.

In nucleotides, the CDR3 is TGTGCCAGCAGAGGACTAGCGGGGGGGCAGTATTTT. Translated: CASRGLAGGQYF. The genes are TRBV6-2 or TRBV6-3 and TRBJ2-3, with 14 positions matching TRBD2. This CDR3 has 12 residues. J was trimmed by 11 bases and V by 6 bases; bases with no gene match: 1. CDR1 and CDR2 (germline): MNHEY, SVGEGT.